This entry lists 13 T cell receptor beta chains sequenced from one sample in a study of neurological immune-mediated disorders. Using its own MiXCR run on the 5' RACE reads, TCRdb lists one record per CDR3 protein. The sample lists approximately 85,000 distinct CDR3 sequences; about 4% were seen once. Time point given: longitudinal time-point 3. Material for sequencing was PBMCs. The source is a woman aged 55-70 years with multiple sclerosis.

This clonotype was detected many times. V gene TRBV5-1 combines with J gene TRBJ1-4; no reliable D call. Germline CDR1 and CDR2: SGHRS and YFSETQ. The V gene lost 4 bases and the J gene lost 5 bases, with 12 bases spanning the gap. The CDR3 is made up of 14 amino acids. This chain's CDR3 is CASSPLRVNEKLFF. For the CDR3, the DNA is TGCGCCAGCAGCCCACTCCGGGTGAATGAAAAACTGTTTTTT.

This clonotype was detected many times. The chain combines TRBV29-1 with TRBJ2-1; tentatively, D is TRBD1 or TRBD2 (5 bases each). Germline assignment: CDR1 SQVTM and CDR2 ANQGSEA. CDR3 size: 14 residues. V lost 5 bases and J lost 6, with 17 bases in between. The CDR3: CSVRNIRGVNEQFF. The CDR3 nucleotides read TGCAGCGTTAGGAACATAAGGGGAGTCAATGAGCAGTTCTTC.

This clonotype was seen many times. This sequence joins TRBV5-1 and TRBJ1-1; no definite D call. Trimming took 5 bases from V and 1 from J, leaving 9 bases between them. CDR1 and CDR2 from the germline V gene are SGHRS and YFSETQ. CDR3 size: 13 residues. The CDR3 is CASRLIPNTEAFF. CDR3 nucleotides: TGCGCCAGCAGGCTCATACCGAACACTGAAGCTTTCTTT.

This clonotype was seen repeatedly, ten times or more. The gene calls are TRBV7-9 and TRBJ1-1; D remains ambiguous. Germline CDR1 is SEHNR and CDR2 is FQNEAQ (reference sequence). The ends were cut back, 1 base at V and 4 bases at J, with 7 bases in the middle. The CDR3 consists of 13 residues. The CDR3 nucleotides read TGTGCCAGCAGCTTAGGGGTATCCACTGAAGCTTTCTTT. Translation: CASSLGVSTEAFF.

There are many counts of this clonotype. The chain links TRBV7-2 to TRBJ2-3; D remains ambiguous. The CDR3 is 13 amino acids. The germline gives CDR1 SGHTA, CDR2 FQGNSA. Trimming stripped 5 bases from V and 5 bases from J, with 11 bases between. This chain's CDR3 is CASSPEAVDTQYF. As DNA, the CDR3 is TGTGCCAGCAGCCCAGAGGCCGTAGATACGCAGTATTTT.

This clonotype was detected many times. CDR3 in DNA: TGTGCCAGCAGTTTAAGCAGGGGGCATAACTATGGCTACACCTTC. Protein sequence: CASSLSRGHNYGYTF. This rearrangement joins TRBV27 to TRBJ1-2; 8 nucleotides agree with TRBD1. The CDR3 length is 15 residues. Unmatched junction bases numbered 3, after V lost 2 bases and J lost 1 base. Germline-derived CDR1 and CDR2 are MNHEY and SMNVEV (reference sequence).

With regard to this clonotype: Mismatch with germline at one junction end may stem from a read error. V gene TRBV3-1 combines with J gene TRBJ1-2; D unclear. Germline CDR1 is LGHDT and CDR2 is YNNKEL (reference sequence). The CDR3 has 14 residues. This chain's CDR3 is CASSQTAVNYGHTF. The DNA for the CDR3 is TGTGCCAGCAGCCAAACAGCAGTTAACTATGGCCACACCTTC.

This clonotype was found many times. Germline is not matched at one junction end, which may reflect a read error. The V call is TRBV20-1, the J call TRBJ1-6, with D perhaps TRBD1 (5 bases). The CDR3 totals 15 residues. CDR1 and CDR2 from the germline V gene are DFQATT and SNEGSKA (reference sequence). DNA for the CDR3: TGCAGTGTTAGAGGGACCGAGGGATATAATTCACCCCTCCACTTT. Its protein is CSVRGTEGYNSPLHF.

This clonotype was seen at least ten times. The chain recombines TRBV10-3 with TRBJ1-5; 7 nucleotides align to TRBD1. The germline gives CDR1 ENHRY, CDR2 SYGVKD. V was pared by 6 bases and J by 6 bases, with 11 bases of the junction left unmatched. This CDR3 is 15 amino acids long. The CDR3 DNA reads as TGTGCCATCAGCACAGGGGCGGTCGAGAGTCAGCCCCAGCATTTT. Translating gives CAISTGAVESQPQHF.

This clonotype was detected ten times or more. The chain has TRBV12-3 or TRBV12-4 and TRBJ2-3, with D hard to call. V lost 6 bases, J lost 0 bases, and 7 bases lay in between. The CDR3 covers 13 residues. In nucleotides, the CDR3 is TGTGCCAGCAGCTCCGGGAGCACAGATACGCAGTATTTT. Encoded protein: CASSSGSTDTQYF.

This clonotype was found many times. The chain combines TRBV12-3 or TRBV12-4 with TRBJ1-1, with D hard to call. The germline V and J ends were trimmed by 5 bases and 2 bases, with 12 bases remaining between them. CDR3 size: 14 residues. As DNA, the CDR3 is TGTGCCAGCAGTATGGACCGTCGAAACACTGAAGCTTTCTTT. Its protein is CASSMDRRNTEAFF.

This clonotype was seen at least ten times. The chain uses TRBV3-1 and TRBJ1-1; TRBD1 is a possible D gene (5 bases). The germline V gene has CDR1 LGHDT and CDR2 YNNKEL (reference sequence). CDR3 length: 15 residues. The V end was cut by 0 bases, the J end by 4 bases, with 12 bases between. The CDR3 loop reads CASSQDLAGITEAFF. The CDR3 nucleotides are TGTGCCAGCAGCCAAGATCTGGCAGGGATCACTGAAGCTTTCTTT.

This clonotype has at least ten counts. The rearrangement uses TRBV12-3 or TRBV12-4 and TRBJ2-5; D gene unclear. The length of the CDR3 is 14 residues. Deletions cut 6 bases from V and 1 base from J, with 12 bases between. The CDR3 loop is CASSHAGTQETQYF. The CDR3 bases are TGTGCCAGCAGCCATGCAGGAACCCAAGAGACCCAGTACTTC.